Each of the 31 T cell receptor beta chains below was sequenced from the same sample in a study of cytomegalovirus exposure and HLA in healthy donors. PCR was performed using 60 Vbeta and 13 Jbeta primers. TCRdb's table, derived via immunoSEQ multiplex PCR, lists solely in-frame clones and lacks some. The sample records some 150,000 clones, around 79% being singletons. The sequenced material came from PBMCs. The receptors were sampled from a man aged 30-40 years in good health and CMV-seropositive.

In its sample, this clone was seen a few times. The chain employs TRBV19 and TRBJ1-5, with a possible D match to TRBD1 (6 bases). Deletions cut 3 bases from V and 0 bases from J, with 21 bases between. This CDR3 contains 19 residues. In germline, CDR1 is LNHDA, CDR2 SQIVND (reference sequence). The CDR3 nucleotides are TGTGCCAGTAGTATCGGCGGACCCGGGACAAGATATAGCAATCAGCCCCAGCATTTT. This gives the protein CASSIGGPGTRYSNQPQHF.

The chain has TRBV27 and TRBJ2-3, with 7 bases matching TRBD1. V trimming: 3 bases; J trimming: 1 base; junction bases outside the gene matches: 16. The germline V gene encodes CDR1 MNHEY and CDR2 SMNVEV (reference sequence). This CDR3 spans 19 amino acids. This chain's CDR3 is CASSFDGVPQGFGTDTQYF. The CDR3 DNA is TGTGCCAGCAGTTTTGATGGAGTTCCACAGGGGTTTGGCACAGATACGCAGTATTTT.

This chain connects TRBV5-1 to TRBJ2-7; tentative D call: TRBD2 (6 bases). CDR1 SGHRS and CDR2 YFSETQ come from the germline V gene. V gave up 2 bases and J gave up 4 bases, with 13 bases separating them. The CDR3 has 14 residues. CDR3 sequence: CASSFLGGSYEQYF. For the CDR3, the DNA is TGCGCCAGCAGCTTTCTGGGGGGATCGTACGAGCAGTACTTC.

V and J are TRBV5-5 and TRBJ2-1; a possible D gene is TRBD2 (5 bases). The CDR3 length is 15 residues. Germline V gene lookup returns CDR1 SGHKS and CDR2 YYEKEE (reference sequence). The V and J ends lost 0 bases and 0 bases respectively, with 7 bases between them. The CDR3 region is CASSLDLASYNEQFF. CDR3 coding DNA: TGTGCCAGCAGCTTGGACCTAGCCTCCTACAATGAGCAGTTCTTC.

This chain links TRBV7-7 with TRBJ2-5, with TRBD2 as a possible D gene (5 bases). CDR1 is SSHAT and CDR2 is FNYEAQ in the germline V gene (reference sequence). Trimming left V 1 base short and J 4 bases short, with 19 bases between. The CDR3 totals 17 residues. The chain's CDR3 is CASSLEFGLQGRETQYF. CDR3 bases: TGTGCCAGCAGCTTAGAATTCGGACTTCAAGGACGAGAGACCCAGTACTTC.

This rearrangement joins TRBV30 to TRBJ2-7; TRBD1 agrees at 9 bases. This CDR3 is built from 15 residues. The V gene end was trimmed by 0 bases and the J gene end by 4 bases; junction bases not matched to a gene: 7. Germline CDR1 GTSNPN, CDR2 SVGIG (reference sequence). The CDR3: CAWSVLLGQGYEQYF. DNA of the CDR3: TGTGCCTGGAGTGTACTTTTGGGACAGGGTTACGAGCAGTACTTC.

The J gene is TRBJ1-6, the V gene TRBV19; TRBD1 matches at 7 bases. The length of the CDR3 is 15 residues. From germline, CDR1 is LNHDA and CDR2 SQIVND (reference sequence). V lost 4 bases to trimming and J lost 3 bases; unmatched junction nucleotides: 3. CDR3 residues: CASSTRDSYNSPLHF. The DNA of the CDR3 is TGTGCCAGTAGTACCCGGGACAGCTATAATTCACCCCTCCACTTT.

The gene calls are TRBV5-4 and TRBJ1-1; 8 nucleotides line up with TRBD1. The CDR3 runs to 14 residues. Germline CDR1 is SGHNT and CDR2 is YYREEE (reference sequence). Trimming removed 4 bases from V and 5 bases from J; junction bases left unmatched: 7. The CDR3 is CASSTGQGRTEAFF. The CDR3 nucleotides read TGTGCCAGCAGCACTGGACAGGGACGAACTGAAGCTTTCTTT.

V is TRBV7-9 and J is TRBJ2-2; D gene unclear. This CDR3 is built from 12 residues. Looked up from germline, CDR1 is SEHNR and CDR2 is FQNEAQ (reference sequence). V was shortened by 3 bases and J by 5 bases, with 4 bases between the two germline ends. Here the CDR3 DNA reads TGTGCCAGCAGCTTCATGACCGGGGAGCTGTTTTTT. Translating it yields CASSFMTGELFF.

The rearrangement joins TRBV10-3 to TRBJ1-3; D unclear. The V and J ends lost 6 bases and 0 bases respectively, with 12 bases between them. CDR3 length: 15 amino acids. Germline lookup yields CDR1 ENHRY and CDR2 SYGVKD. CDR3 region: CAIRPGGDSGNTIYF. CDR3 DNA sequence: TGTGCCATCAGACCGGGCGGGGACTCTGGAAACACCATATATTTT.

The rearrangement joins TRBV7-8 to TRBJ2-1, with 9 bases identical to TRBD1. This CDR3 contains 19 residues. V gave up 3 bases and J gave up 7 bases; unmatched junction bases: 19. The V gene's germline CDR1 is SGHVS and CDR2 FQNEAQ. The CDR3 DNA is TGTGCCAGCAGCTTCCCGGGACAGGGAGTAATCTTCTCCCTAAATGAGCAGTTCTTC. It translates to CASSFPGQGVIFSLNEQFF.

The chain joins TRBV11-3 to TRBJ2-1; 8 bases align to TRBD1. From germline, CDR1 is SGHNT and CDR2 YENEEA. V was clipped by 5 bases and J by 2 bases; unmatched bases: 5. This CDR3 has 15 amino acids. The CDR3 here is CASSGRQGTYNEQFF. The CDR3 region has the DNA TGTGCCAGCAGCGGCCGACAGGGGACCTACAATGAGCAGTTCTTC.

This clone was found a few times. The chain recombines TRBV4-1 with TRBJ1-4; unclear D gene. The CDR3 loop spans 14 amino acids. Looked up from germline, CDR1 is MGHRA and CDR2 is YSYEKL. V lost 4 bases, J lost 6 bases, and 12 bases lay in between. As DNA, the CDR3 is TGCGCCAGCAGCCGAACAAACGGGGATGAAAAACTGTTTTTT. It specifies CASSRTNGDEKLFF.

There are a few counts of this clone. CDR3 region: CASSQDVTGYGYTF. The CDR3 coding sequence is TGCGCCAGCAGCCAAGATGTCACAGGCTATGGCTACACCTTC. The rearrangement joins TRBV4-3 to TRBJ1-2, with D possibly TRBD1 on 5 matching bases. Germline V gives CDR1 LGHNA, CDR2 YSLEER. V was pared by 0 bases and J by 4 bases, with 9 bases between. The CDR3 contains 14 residues.

The J gene is TRBJ2-7, the V gene TRBV19; possible D gene TRBD1, 5 bases. CDR3 length: 12 amino acids. Between the trimmed V and J ends, which lost 6 bases and 1 base, there was a span of 7 bases. The germline V gene has CDR1 LNHDA and CDR2 SQIVND (reference sequence). The CDR3 loop is CASRQGSYEQYF. The CDR3 nucleotides are TGTGCCAGTAGGCAGGGTTCCTACGAGCAGTACTTC. The full variable domain, with the rest looked up from reference TRBV19 and TRBJ2-7, is DGGITQSPKYLFRKEGQNVTLSCEQNLNHDAMYWYRQDPGQGLRLIYYSQIVNDFQKGDIAEGYSVSREKKESFPLTVTSAQKNPTAFYLCASRQGSYEQYFGPGTRLTVT.

The chain combines TRBV5-6 with TRBJ1-1, with a weak D call TRBD1 (6 bases). The V gene lost 3 bases and the J gene lost 3 bases, with 15 bases spanning the gap. CDR1 is SGHDT and CDR2 is YYEEEE in the germline V gene. The CDR3 length is 15 residues. DNA of the CDR3: TGTGCCAGCAGCTATTTGACAGGAGAAGACACTGAAGCTTTCTTT. It is translated as CASSYLTGEDTEAFF.

V is TRBV30 and J is TRBJ1-2; 7 bases map to TRBD1. There are 15 residues in the CDR3. Germline CDR1 GTSNPN, CDR2 SVGIG (reference sequence). The V and J ends lost 3 bases and 4 bases, in that order; junction bases with no gene match: 11. The CDR3 reads CAWRDRVSAFYGYTF. CDR3 nucleotides: TGTGCCTGGAGAGACAGGGTTTCGGCCTTCTATGGCTACACCTTC.

This clone was observed a single time. V gene TRBV27 combines with J gene TRBJ2-1; TRBD2 is a possible D gene (5 bases). Trimming took off 8 bases at V and 1 base at J, with 9 bases between the two ends. Germline V gene data show CDR1 as MNHEY and CDR2 as SMNVEV (reference sequence). The CDR3 runs 13 residues. The CDR3 sequence: CASQGGSYNEQFF. The CDR3 DNA reads TGTGCCAGCCAAGGAGGATCCTACAATGAGCAGTTCTTC.

The gene calls are TRBV6-6 and TRBJ2-2, with 12 nucleotides matching TRBD1. Per germline, CDR1 MNHNY and CDR2 SVGAGI (reference sequence). The CDR3 spans 15 residues. V gave up 10 bases and J gave up 7 bases; unmatched junction bases: 10. The CDR3 sequence is CATRRDRGQVGELFF. CDR3 nucleotide sequence: TGTGCCACCAGACGGGACAGGGGGCAGGTCGGGGAGCTGTTTTTT.

The rearrangement uses TRBV30 and TRBJ2-1; 7 bases align to TRBD1. There are 17 residues in the CDR3. With 3 bases clipped from V and 4 bases from J, the junction kept 15 bases outside the gene matches. The germline V gene encodes CDR1 GTSNPN and CDR2 SVGIG (reference sequence). CDR3 amino acids: CAWSVNSGTATYNEQFF. The CDR3 nucleotides are TGTGCCTGGAGCGTCAACTCCGGGACAGCAACTTACAATGAGCAGTTCTTC.

The table lists this clone with a count of one. The rearrangement uses TRBV5-1 and TRBJ1-1; a possible D gene is TRBD1 (6 bases). The V gene lost 7 bases and the J gene lost 1 base, with 11 bases spanning the gap. The CDR3 consists of 13 residues. Germline V gene data show CDR1 as SGHRS and CDR2 as YFSETQ. The CDR3 nucleotides are TGCGCCAGCGGACTGACAGGGAACACTGAAGCTTTCTTT. It codes for CASGLTGNTEAFF.

The genes are TRBV30 and TRBJ2-2; TRBD2 agrees at 12 bases. Per the germline V gene, CDR1 is GTSNPN and CDR2 is SVGIG (reference sequence). V shed 2 bases and J 7 bases; nucleotides not matched to a gene: 8. The length of the CDR3 is 16 residues. CDR3 sequence: CAWSPPSGRAIGELFF. The CDR3 DNA is TGTGCCTGGAGTCCACCTAGCGGGAGGGCCATCGGGGAGCTGTTTTTT.

This clone has a single count. The V call is TRBV5-6, the J call TRBJ2-3; D is possibly TRBD1 (6 bases). CDR1 and CDR2 from the germline V gene are SGHDT and YYEEEE. This CDR3 spans 12 amino acids. Trimming stripped 4 bases from V and 6 bases from J, with 9 bases between. The CDR3 loop reads CASSGGPDTQYF. In nucleotides, the CDR3 is TGTGCCAGCAGCGGGGGCCCTGATACGCAGTATTTT.

The chain couples TRBV5-1 to TRBJ2-1; 9 bases line up with TRBD2. The J segment lost 9 bases and the V segment lost 0 bases, leaving 10 bases of the junction unmatched. This CDR3 is 16 amino acids long. CDR1 and CDR2 (germline): SGHRS, YFSETQ. CDR3 loop: CASSLVAGGRSGEQFF. CDR3 nucleotide sequence: TGCGCCAGCAGCTTGGTCGCGGGGGGGCGGTCTGGTGAGCAGTTCTTC.

This clone was recorded once. V usage is TRBV19 and J usage is TRBJ1-1; 8 positions match TRBD1. The CDR3 is made up of 14 amino acids. The germline V gene encodes CDR1 LNHDA and CDR2 SQIVND (reference sequence). The J segment lost 1 base and the V segment lost 3 bases, leaving 1 base of the junction unmatched. CDR3 sequence reads: CASSIDRGNTEAFF. In nucleotides, the CDR3 is TGTGCCAGTAGTATCGACAGGGGGAACACTGAAGCTTTCTTT. The full variable domain, with the rest looked up from reference TRBV19 and TRBJ1-1, is DGGITQSPKYLFRKEGQNVTLSCEQNLNHDAMYWYRQDPGQGLRLIYYSQIVNDFQKGDIAEGYSVSREKKESFPLTVTSAQKNPTAFYLCASSIDRGNTEAFFGQGTRLTVV.

The J gene is TRBJ1-3, the V gene TRBV4-1; a possible D gene is TRBD1 (5 bases). Trimming stripped 0 bases from V and 1 base from J, with 7 bases between. Germline-derived CDR1 and CDR2 are MGHRA and YSYEKL. This CDR3 spans 15 amino acids. The CDR3 loop is CASSQDGGSGNTIYF. The CDR3 DNA sequence: TGCGCCAGCAGCCAAGACGGGGGGTCTGGAAACACCATATATTTT.

The rearrangement uses TRBV28 and TRBJ2-7; a weak D match, TRBD1 (5 bases). This CDR3 comprises 12 residues. V was shortened by 5 bases and J by 13 bases, with 18 bases between the two germline ends. CDR1 is MDHEN and CDR2 is SYDVKM in the germline V gene. CDR3 amino acids: CASSKARTSNYF. The CDR3 DNA reads as TGTGCCAGCAGTAAAGCGAGGACAAGCAATTACTTC.

This rearrangement joins TRBV11-2 to TRBJ1-5, with TRBD1 matching 9 bases. Looked up from germline, CDR1 is SGHAT and CDR2 is FQNNGV. J gave up 6 bases and V 5 bases, and 5 bases lay outside the gene matches. The CDR3 spans 14 residues. This chain's CDR3 is CASSIGQGSQPQHF. The CDR3 coding sequence is TGTGCCAGCAGCATAGGACAGGGGAGTCAGCCCCAGCATTTT.

The V gene is TRBV29-1, the J gene TRBJ1-1, with no clear D. The CDR3 contains 11 residues. Trimming took off 4 bases at V and 6 bases at J, with 9 bases between the two ends. Germline lookup yields CDR1 SQVTM and CDR2 ANQGSEA. CDR3 coding DNA: TGCAGCGTTGCCCTATCCCCTGAAGCTTTCTTT. Its translation: CSVALSPEAFF.

The rearrangement uses TRBV30 and TRBJ2-1, with TRBD2 identical over 15 bases. Germline V gene sequence: CDR1 GTSNPN, CDR2 SVGIG (reference sequence). Losses at the gene ends were 2 bases for V and 4 bases for J; bases not matched to a gene: 6. The CDR3 loop spans 17 amino acids. CDR3 loop: CAWSLGLAGGGYNEQFF. The CDR3 DNA is TGTGCCTGGAGTTTAGGACTAGCGGGGGGGGGATACAATGAGCAGTTCTTC.

The chain recombines TRBV7-2 with TRBJ2-7; 14 positions match TRBD2. V lost 4 bases to trimming and J lost 4 bases; unmatched junction nucleotides: 9. The CDR3 totals 17 residues. CDR1 is SGHTA and CDR2 is FQGNSA in the germline V gene. The CDR3 is CASSSTPGLAGDYEQYF. CDR3 DNA: TGTGCCAGCAGCTCAACTCCGGGACTAGCGGGGGATTACGAGCAGTACTTC.